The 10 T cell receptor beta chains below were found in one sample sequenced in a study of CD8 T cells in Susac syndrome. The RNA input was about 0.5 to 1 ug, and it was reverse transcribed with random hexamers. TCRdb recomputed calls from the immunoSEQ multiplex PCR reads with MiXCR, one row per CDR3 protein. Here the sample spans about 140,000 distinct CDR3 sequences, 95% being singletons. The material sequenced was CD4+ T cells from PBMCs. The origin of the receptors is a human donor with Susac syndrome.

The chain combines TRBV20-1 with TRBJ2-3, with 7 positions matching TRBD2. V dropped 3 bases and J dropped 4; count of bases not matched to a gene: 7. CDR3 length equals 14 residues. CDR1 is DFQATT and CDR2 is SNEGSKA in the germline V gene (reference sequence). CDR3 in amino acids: CSARGRGVADTQYF. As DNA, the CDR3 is TGCAGTGCTAGGGGTCGGGGGGTAGCAGATACGCAGTATTTT.

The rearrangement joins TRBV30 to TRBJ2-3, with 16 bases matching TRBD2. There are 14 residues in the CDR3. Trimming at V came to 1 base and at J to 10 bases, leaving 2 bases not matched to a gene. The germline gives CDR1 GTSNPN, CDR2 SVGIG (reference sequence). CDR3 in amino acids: CAWSGGLAGGAQYF. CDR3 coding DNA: TGTGCCTGGAGTGGGGGACTAGCGGGAGGGGCGCAGTATTTT. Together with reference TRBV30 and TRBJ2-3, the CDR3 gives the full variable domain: SQTIHQWPATLVQPVGSPLSLECTVEGTSNPNLYWYRQAAGRGLQLLFYSVGIGQISSEVPQNLSASRPQDRQFILSSKKLLLSDSGFYLCAWSGGLAGGAQYFGPGTRLTVL.

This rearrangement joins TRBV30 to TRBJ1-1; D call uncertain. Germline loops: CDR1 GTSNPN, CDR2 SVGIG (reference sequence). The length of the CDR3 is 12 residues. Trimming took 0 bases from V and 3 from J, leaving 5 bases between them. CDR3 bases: TGTGCCTGGAGTGTAGGTGACACTGAAGCTTTCTTT. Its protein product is CAWSVGDTEAFF.

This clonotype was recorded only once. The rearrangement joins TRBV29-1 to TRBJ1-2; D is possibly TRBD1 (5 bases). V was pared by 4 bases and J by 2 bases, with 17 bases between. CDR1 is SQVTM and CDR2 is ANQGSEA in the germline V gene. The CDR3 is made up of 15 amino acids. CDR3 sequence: CSVAQGAGTNYGYTF. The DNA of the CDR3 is TGCAGCGTTGCCCAAGGGGCAGGGACCAACTATGGCTACACCTTC.

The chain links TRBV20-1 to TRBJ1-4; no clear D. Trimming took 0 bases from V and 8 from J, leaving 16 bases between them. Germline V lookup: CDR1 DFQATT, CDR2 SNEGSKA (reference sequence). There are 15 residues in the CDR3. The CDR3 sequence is CSARDIGYGREKLFF. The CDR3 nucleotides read TGCAGTGCTAGAGATATAGGGTACGGCCGGGAAAAACTGTTTTTT.

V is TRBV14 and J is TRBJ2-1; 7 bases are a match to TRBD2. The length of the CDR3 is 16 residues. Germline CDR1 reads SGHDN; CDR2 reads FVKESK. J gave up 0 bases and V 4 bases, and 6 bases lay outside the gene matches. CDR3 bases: TGTGCCAGCAGCCGGCGGGAGCGGAGCTCCTACAATGAGCAGTTCTTC. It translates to CASSRRERSSYNEQFF.

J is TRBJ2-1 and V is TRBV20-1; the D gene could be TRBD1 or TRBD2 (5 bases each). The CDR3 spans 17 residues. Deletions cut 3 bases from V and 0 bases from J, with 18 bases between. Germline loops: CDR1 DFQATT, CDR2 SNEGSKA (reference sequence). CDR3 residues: CSARGPHTSLSYNEQFF. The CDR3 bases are TGCAGTGCTAGGGGGCCACACACTAGTCTCTCCTACAATGAGCAGTTCTTC.

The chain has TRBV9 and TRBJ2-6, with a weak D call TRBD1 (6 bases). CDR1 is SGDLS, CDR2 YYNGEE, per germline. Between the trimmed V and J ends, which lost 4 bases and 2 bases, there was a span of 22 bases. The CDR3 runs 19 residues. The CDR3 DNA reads TGTGCCAGCAGCCCCCAGCGGAACAGGGCCCTACCTGGGGCCAACGTCCTGACTTTC. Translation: CASSPQRNRALPGANVLTF.

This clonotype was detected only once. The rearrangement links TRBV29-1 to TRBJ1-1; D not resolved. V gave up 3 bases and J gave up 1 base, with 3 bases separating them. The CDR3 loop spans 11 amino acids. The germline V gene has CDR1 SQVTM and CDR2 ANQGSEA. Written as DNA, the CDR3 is TGCAGCGTTGAGAAGAACACTGAAGCTTTCTTT. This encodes CSVEKNTEAFF.

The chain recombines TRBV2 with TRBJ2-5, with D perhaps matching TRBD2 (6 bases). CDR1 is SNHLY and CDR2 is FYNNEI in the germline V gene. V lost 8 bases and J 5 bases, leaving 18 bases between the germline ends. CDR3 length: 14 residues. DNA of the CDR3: TGTGCCAGCGGGGGGTGGGGAGCATCGGAGACCCAGTACTTC. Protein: CASGGWGASETQYF.